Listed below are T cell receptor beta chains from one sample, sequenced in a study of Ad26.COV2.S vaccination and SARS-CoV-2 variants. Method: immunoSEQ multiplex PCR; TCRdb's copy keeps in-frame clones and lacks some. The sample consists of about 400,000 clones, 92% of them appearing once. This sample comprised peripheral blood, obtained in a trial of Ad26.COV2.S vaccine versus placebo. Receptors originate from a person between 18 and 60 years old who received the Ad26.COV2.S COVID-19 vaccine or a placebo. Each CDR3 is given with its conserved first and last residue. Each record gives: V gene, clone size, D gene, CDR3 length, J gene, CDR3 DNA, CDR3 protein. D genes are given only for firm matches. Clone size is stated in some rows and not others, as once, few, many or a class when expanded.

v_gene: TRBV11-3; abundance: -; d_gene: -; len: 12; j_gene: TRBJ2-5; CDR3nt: TGTGCCAGCAGCTTGGGCCGAGAGACCCAGTACTTC; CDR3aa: CASSLGRETQYF
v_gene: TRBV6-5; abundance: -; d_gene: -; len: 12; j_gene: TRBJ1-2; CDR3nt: TGTGCCACCCACGAGGCGCCCTATGGCTACACCTTC; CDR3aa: CATHEAPYGYTF
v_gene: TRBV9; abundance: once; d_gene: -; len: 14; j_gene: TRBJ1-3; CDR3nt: TGTGCCAGCAGCGTCGGGACACCAAGTCACACCATATATTTT; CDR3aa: CASSVGTPSHTIYF
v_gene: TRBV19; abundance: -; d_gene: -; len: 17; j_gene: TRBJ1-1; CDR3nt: TGTGCCAGTAGTATGGCGATCGGGGGGAACAGGGATACTGAAGCTTTCTTT; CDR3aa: CASSMAIGGNRDTEAFF
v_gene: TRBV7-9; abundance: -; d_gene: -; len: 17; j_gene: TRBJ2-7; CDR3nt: TGTGCCAGCACCCCGAGGGAGGCGCGGGGTGTGTCCTACGAGCAGTACTTC; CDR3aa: CASTPREARGVSYEQYF
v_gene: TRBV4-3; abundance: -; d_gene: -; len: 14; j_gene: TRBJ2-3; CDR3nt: TGCGCCAGCAGCCAACCTAGCGTCACAGATACGCAGTATTTT; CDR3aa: CASSQPSVTDTQYF
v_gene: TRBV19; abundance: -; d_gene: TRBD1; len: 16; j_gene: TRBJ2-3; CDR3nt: TGTGCCAGTAGTAATACAGGGGCCCCCCCCACAGATACGCAGTATTTT; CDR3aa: CASSNTGAPPTDTQYF
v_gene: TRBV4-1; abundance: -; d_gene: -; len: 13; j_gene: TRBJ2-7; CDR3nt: TGCGCCAGCAGCCCTTCGGTCGGCTACGAGCAGTACTTC; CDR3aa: CASSPSVGYEQYF
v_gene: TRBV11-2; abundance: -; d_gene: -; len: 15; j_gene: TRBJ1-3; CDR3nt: TGTGCCAGCAGCTTACGCTGGACAGAAGGAAACACCATATATTTT; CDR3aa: CASSLRWTEGNTIYF
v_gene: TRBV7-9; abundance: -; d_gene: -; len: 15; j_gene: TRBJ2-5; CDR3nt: TGTGCCAGCAGCCTCCCCGATGGGGTAACGGAGACCCAGTACTTC; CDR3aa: CASSLPDGVTETQYF
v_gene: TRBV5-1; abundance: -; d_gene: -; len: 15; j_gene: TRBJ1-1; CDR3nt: TGCGCCAGCAGCTTGGCGTCGTCCGGCAACACTGAAGCTTTCTTT; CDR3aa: CASSLASSGNTEAFF
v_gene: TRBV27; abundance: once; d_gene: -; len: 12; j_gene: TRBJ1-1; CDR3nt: TGTGCCAGCAGTGACCGGGATACTGAAGCTTTCTTT; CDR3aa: CASSDRDTEAFF
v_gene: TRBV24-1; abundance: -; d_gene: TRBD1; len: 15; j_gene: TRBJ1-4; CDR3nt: TGTGCCACCAGTGATCCCAGGGGGGTGAAGGAAAAACTGTTTTTT; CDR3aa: CATSDPRGVKEKLFF
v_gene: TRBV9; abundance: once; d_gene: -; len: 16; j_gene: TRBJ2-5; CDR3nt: TGTGCCAGCAGTGCAGGGACAACACGCGCCCAAGAGACCCAGTACTTC; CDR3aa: CASSAGTTRAQETQYF
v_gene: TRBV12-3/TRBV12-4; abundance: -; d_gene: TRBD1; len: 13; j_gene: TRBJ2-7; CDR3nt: TGTGCCAGCATAGGGACAGACCCCTACGAGCAGTACTTC; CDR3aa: CASIGTDPYEQYF
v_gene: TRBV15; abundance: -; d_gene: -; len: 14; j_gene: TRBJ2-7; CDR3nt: TGTGCCACCAGCAGACCCGCCGGGACTGGCGAGCAGTACTTC; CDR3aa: CATSRPAGTGEQYF
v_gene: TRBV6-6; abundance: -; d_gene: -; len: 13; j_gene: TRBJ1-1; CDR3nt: TGTGCCAGCAAGAGGGGCTTAGACGCTGAAGCTTTCTTT; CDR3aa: CASKRGLDAEAFF
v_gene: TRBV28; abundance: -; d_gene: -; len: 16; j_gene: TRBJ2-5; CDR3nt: TGTGCCAGCAGTACCGGGACAGGCCGGGGGGTTAGGACCCAGTACTTC; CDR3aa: CASSTGTGRGVRTQYF
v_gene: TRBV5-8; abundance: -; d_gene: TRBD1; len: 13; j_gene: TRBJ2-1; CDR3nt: TGTGCCAGCAGCCGGGACAGGGGGGCTGAGCAGTTCTTC; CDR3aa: CASSRDRGAEQFF
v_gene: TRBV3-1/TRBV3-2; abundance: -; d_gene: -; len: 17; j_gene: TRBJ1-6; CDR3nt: TGTGCCAGCAGCCAAGATGGGGGGCCCCGCTTAGATTCACCCCTCCACTTT; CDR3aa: CASSQDGGPRLDSPLHF
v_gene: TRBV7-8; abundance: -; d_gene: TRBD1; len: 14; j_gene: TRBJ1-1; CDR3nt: TGTGCCAGCAAAGTAAGGGGGCGAGGCACTGAAGCTTTCTTT; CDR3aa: CASKVRGRGTEAFF